Each of the 15 T cell receptor beta chains below was sequenced from the same sample in a study of cytomegalovirus exposure and HLA in healthy donors. The PCR made use of 60 Vbeta and 13 Jbeta primers. Libraries were prepared by immunoSEQ multiplex PCR; TCRdb keeps only in-frame clonotypes and omits some of them. The data show fewer than 150,000 clones, around 73% seen once. The sequencing input was PBMCs. All receptors derive from a human donor in good health.

The chain uses TRBV27 and TRBJ2-7; possible D gene TRBD1, 6 bases. V lost 1 base, J lost 5 bases, and 12 bases lay in between. This CDR3 spans 14 amino acids. CDR1 is MNHEY and CDR2 is SMNVEV in the germline V gene (reference sequence). The CDR3 loop reads CASSLFRDRNEQYF. CDR3 DNA sequence: TGTGCCAGCAGTTTATTCCGCGACAGGAACGAGCAGTACTTC.

CDR3: CASSQGQAGQGKYEQYF. The CDR3 DNA reads TGCGCCAGCAGCCAAGGACAGGCGGGACAGGGGAAATACGAGCAGTACTTC. The chain recombines TRBV4-1 with TRBJ2-7; 10 bases are a match to TRBD1. Losses at the gene ends were 1 base for V and 4 bases for J; bases not matched to a gene: 10. The length of the CDR3 is 17 residues. Germline V gives CDR1 MGHRA, CDR2 YSYEKL.

The chain employs TRBV5-6 and TRBJ2-5, with D maybe TRBD2 (6 bases). Germline CDR1 reads SGHDT; CDR2 reads YYEEEE. Trimming removed 0 bases from V and 1 base from J, with 13 bases in between. The CDR3 sequence is 16 residues long. This chain's CDR3 is CASSLAPSVIQETQYF. The CDR3 nucleotides read TGTGCCAGCAGCTTGGCTCCTAGCGTCATCCAAGAGACCCAGTACTTC.

This clone was found a few times. The chain uses TRBV7-2 and TRBJ2-7; D gene unclear. The CDR3 runs to 12 residues. Germline assignment: CDR1 SGHTA and CDR2 FQGNSA. V was pared by 2 bases and J by 6 bases, with 8 bases between. The chain's CDR3 is CASSLNYREQYF. The CDR3 DNA reads as TGTGCCAGCAGCTTAAATTATCGCGAGCAGTACTTC.

The count of this clone is one. V gene TRBV5-1 combines with J gene TRBJ1-2; D not certain. V shed 0 bases and J shed 5 bases, with 20 bases lying between them. The germline V gene encodes CDR1 SGHRS and CDR2 YFSETQ. The CDR3 is 17 amino acids. The CDR3 DNA sequence: TGCGCCAGCAGCTTGGCGACTGTCAGAGGGCTAGCATATGGCTACACCTTC. Translating it yields CASSLATVRGLAYGYTF.

The chain has TRBV6-5 and TRBJ1-2; 10 nucleotides match TRBD1. The germline gives CDR1 MNHEY, CDR2 SVGAGI. CDR3 size: 15 residues. V dropped 4 bases and J dropped 4; count of bases not matched to a gene: 6. This CDR3 is CASSSSGTGVYGYTF. The DNA for the CDR3 is TGTGCCAGCAGTTCCTCGGGGACAGGGGTCTATGGCTACACCTTC.

This clone was counted a few times. The V and J genes are TRBV19 and TRBJ2-7, with TRBD2 identical over 9 bases. This CDR3 is 15 amino acids long. Germline V gene data show CDR1 as LNHDA and CDR2 as SQIVND (reference sequence). V shed 5 bases and J 0 bases; nucleotides not matched to a gene: 5. The CDR3 DNA is TGTGCCAGTAGTTCAGGACTAGCGTACTCCTACGAGCAGTACTTC. Amino acid sequence: CASSSGLAYSYEQYF.

The J gene is TRBJ2-7, the V gene TRBV5-4, with a tentative D call TRBD1 (5 bases). The germline V gene has CDR1 SGHNT and CDR2 YYREEE (reference sequence). This CDR3 comprises 15 residues. The V end lost 1 base, the J end lost 2 bases, and 13 bases lay between the germline ends. CDR3 in amino acids: CASSLMQQEPYEQYF. The CDR3, as DNA: TGTGCCAGCAGCTTGATGCAACAGGAGCCCTACGAGCAGTACTTC. The full variable domain, its missing parts supplied by reference TRBV5-4 and TRBJ2-7, is ETGVTQSPTHLIKTRGQQVTLRCSSQSGHNTVSWYQQALGQGPQFIFQYYREEENGRGNFPPRFSGLQFPNYSSELNVNALELDDSALYLCASSLMQQEPYEQYFGPGTRLTVT.

The J gene is TRBJ2-7, the V gene TRBV7-2; 9 nucleotides align to TRBD1. CDR1 and CDR2 from the germline V gene are SGHTA and FQGNSA. This CDR3 spans 15 amino acids. V lost 2 bases and J lost 6; bases outside the gene matches: 8. DNA for the CDR3: TGTGCCAGCAGCTTAACAAGGGACAGGGTTGGCGAGCAGTACTTC. Translating gives CASSLTRDRVGEQYF.

This chain joins TRBV9 and TRBJ2-1; 8 nucleotides line up with TRBD2. The J segment lost 4 bases and the V segment lost 0 bases, leaving 3 bases of the junction unmatched. CDR3 length equals 15 residues. Germline V gene sequence: CDR1 SGDLS, CDR2 YYNGEE. The chain's CDR3 is CASSVDSGIYNEQFF. CDR3 bases: TGTGCCAGCAGCGTAGATAGCGGGATATACAATGAGCAGTTCTTC.

This clone showed up just once. The CDR3 DNA is TGTGCCAGCAGCTCGTCGGGACAACTCTACGAGCAGTACTTC. This codes for CASSSSGQLYEQYF. The genes are TRBV7-9 and TRBJ2-7, with D perhaps TRBD1 (6 bases). Trimming cost V 4 bases and J 3 bases, with 13 bases left between them. The CDR3 extends over 14 amino acids. The V gene's germline CDR1 is SEHNR and CDR2 FQNEAQ (reference sequence).

The V gene is TRBV15, the J gene TRBJ2-5; TRBD1 matches at 7 bases. CDR1 is LNHNV, CDR2 YYDKDF, per germline (reference sequence). J was trimmed by 0 bases and V by 0 bases; bases with no gene match: 10. This CDR3 is built from 18 residues. Written as DNA, the CDR3 is TGTGCCACCAGCAGAGATGTATCGGACAGGTCGTACCAAGAGACCCAGTACTTC. Translating gives CATSRDVSDRSYQETQYF.

The chain links TRBV25-1 to TRBJ1-5; D is ambiguous. The V end was cut by 2 bases, the J end by 4 bases, with 9 bases between. Germline-derived CDR1 and CDR2 are MGHDK and SYGVNS. CDR3 length: 14 residues. The CDR3 nucleotides read TGTGCCAGCAGTGAACCGGGGAGAAATCAGCCCCAGCATTTT. This encodes CASSEPGRNQPQHF. Full variable domain (remainder filled in from reference TRBV25-1 and TRBJ1-5): EADIYQTPRYLVIGTGKKITLECSQTMGHDKMYWYQQDPGMELHLIHYSYGVNSTEKGDLSSESTVSRIRTEHFPLTLESARPSHTSQYLCASSEPGRNQPQHFGDGTRLSIL.

This rearrangement joins TRBV7-6 to TRBJ1-3; 8 nucleotides agree with TRBD1. Trimming took 6 bases from V and 4 from J; bases not matched to a gene: 11. Looked up from germline, CDR1 is SGHVS and CDR2 is FNYEAQ. The CDR3 has 16 residues. In nucleotides, the CDR3 is TGTGCCAGCAGTTTTAAACAGGGGGTGGTGGGAAACACCATATATTTT. This translates into CASSFKQGVVGNTIYF.

V gene TRBV4-2 combines with J gene TRBJ2-7; 7 bases agree with TRBD2. The CDR3 extends over 15 amino acids. In germline, CDR1 is LGHNA, CDR2 YNFKEQ. With V trimmed by 5 bases and J by 0 bases, 7 bases remained unmatched. CDR3 DNA: TGTGCCAGCAGCTTACGGGGCGGGAGCTCCTACGAGCAGTACTTC. Translating it yields CASSLRGGSSYEQYF.